What follows are 20 T cell receptor beta chains derived from one specimen sequenced in a study of blood T cell repertoires in COVID-19. TCRdb's table, derived via immunoSEQ multiplex PCR, lists solely in-frame clones and lacks some. The table records some 80,000 clones, roughly 86% of them present only once. Sequenced material: peripheral blood. These receptors originate from a human donor in a cohort sampled during active COVID-19.

This sequence joins TRBV21-1 and TRBJ1-5; TRBD1 is the table's D call, not checked against the DNA. TRBV21-1 is tagged as a pseudogene. The CDR3 is made up of 15 amino acids. In nucleotides, the CDR3 is TGTGCCAGCAGCAAACGGCAGGGGGTTTATCAGCCCCAGCATTTT. It encodes CASSKRQGVYQPQHF.

The J gene is TRBJ1-2, the V gene TRBV4-2; D gene unclear. CDR3 length: 12 amino acids. Between the trimmed V and J ends, which lost 5 bases and 3 bases, there was a span of 7 bases. Germline V gene sequence: CDR1 LGHNA, CDR2 YNFKEQ. In DNA, the CDR3 is TGTGCCAGCAGCGAACACGACTATGGCTACACCTTC. This sequence encodes CASSEHDYGYTF.

This clone was picked up a small number of times. This chain joins TRBV29-1 and TRBJ2-2, with 8 nucleotides matching TRBD1. The junction had 8 bases not matched to a gene; V was cut back by 7 bases and J by 1 base. From germline, CDR1 is SQVTM and CDR2 ANQGSEA. The CDR3 has 15 residues. The CDR3 nucleotides are TGCAGCGCACGAACCGGGACAGGGAACACCGGGGAGCTGTTTTTT. Its protein is CSARTGTGNTGELFF.

The chain combines TRBV6-5 with TRBJ2-7; D might be TRBD1 (6 bases). The germline CDR1 and CDR2 sequences are MNHEY and SVGAGI. Trimming left V 7 bases short and J 1 base short, with 17 bases between. The CDR3 runs 15 residues. CDR3 loop: CASNGLDRKSYEQYF. In nucleotides, the CDR3 is TGTGCCAGCAATGGATTGGACAGAAAATCCTACGAGCAGTACTTC.

The chain recombines TRBV3-1 (or the pseudogene TRBV3-2) with TRBJ2-1, with 11 bases that match TRBD2. With 5 bases clipped from V and 8 bases from J, the junction kept 8 bases outside the gene matches. Germline CDR1 is LGHDT and CDR2 is YNNKEL (reference sequence). This CDR3 comprises 15 residues. The CDR3 DNA sequence: TGTGCCAGCAGCTTTAGCGGGGGGGGGACGGATGAGCAGTTCTTC. Translating gives CASSFSGGGTDEQFF.

This clone has a handful of counts. The junction does not match germline at one end; this may be a read error. The V and J genes are TRBV11-2 and TRBJ1-1, with a possible D match to TRBD1 (5 bases). The germline V gene has CDR1 SGHAT and CDR2 FQNNGV. The CDR3 is 15 amino acids. CDR3 residues: CASSLDLGGGVAAFF. The CDR3 region has the DNA TGTGCCAGCAGCCTAGATCTCGGGGGGGGTGTGGCAGCTTTCTTT.

The rearrangement uses TRBV2 and TRBJ1-2; 7 positions agree with TRBD1. The CDR3 consists of 13 residues. V shed 7 bases and J 8 bases; nucleotides not matched to a gene: 10. Germline V gene sequence: CDR1 SNHLY, CDR2 FYNNEI. The CDR3 reads CASTVTGKRGYTF. The CDR3 nucleotides are TGTGCCAGCACCGTGACAGGGAAGCGGGGCTACACCTTC.

The chain recombines TRBV7-3 with TRBJ2-2; 8 bases align to TRBD1. Germline V gives CDR1 SGHTA, CDR2 FQGTGA. The ends lost 6 bases at V and 5 bases at J; junction bases unmatched: 2. There are 13 residues in the CDR3. CDR3: CASRGQETGELFF. CDR3 in DNA: TGTGCCAGCAGGGGACAGGAGACCGGGGAGCTGTTTTTT.

The rearrangement uses TRBV18 and TRBJ1-2, with a tentative D call TRBD1 (6 bases). V was pared by 2 bases and J by 9 bases, with 16 bases between. There are 14 residues in the CDR3. Germline CDR1 and CDR2: KGHSH and LQKENI. CDR3: CASSPSGEGSRYTF. As DNA, the CDR3 is TGTGCCAGCTCACCATCAGGGGAAGGATCGCGCTACACCTTC.

The V and J genes are TRBV5-1 and TRBJ1-5; 7 bases are shared with TRBD1. CDR1 and CDR2 from the germline V gene are SGHRS and YFSETQ. The ends lost 0 bases at V and 4 bases at J; junction bases unmatched: 4. The CDR3 consists of 15 residues. Here the CDR3 DNA reads TGCGCCAGCAGCTTGGGTACAGGGGTAAATCAGCCCCAGCATTTT. Residues: CASSLGTGVNQPQHF. Combining the CDR3 with reference TRBV5-1 and TRBJ1-5 gives the whole variable domain KAGVTQTPRYLIKTRGQQVTLSCSPISGHRSVSWYQQTPGQGLQFLFEYFSETQRNKGNFPGRFSGRQFSNSRSEMNVSTLELGDSALYLCASSLGTGVNQPQHFGDGTRLSIL.

The J gene is TRBJ2-6, the V gene TRBV6-5, with D maybe TRBD1 (5 bases). CDR1 MNHEY and CDR2 SVGAGI come from the germline V gene. The V and J ends lost 9 bases and 4 bases respectively, with 16 bases between them. The CDR3 is made up of 15 amino acids. As DNA, the CDR3 is TGTGCCAGTCTGGGGCCGGGTCGAGGGGCCAACGTCCTGACTTTC. This translates into CASLGPGRGANVLTF.

This clone was detected a few times. The chain joins TRBV19 to TRBJ2-7; D might be TRBD1 (5 bases). Germline CDR1 and CDR2: LNHDA and SQIVND (reference sequence). The CDR3 loop spans 13 amino acids. The V end lost 7 bases, the J end lost 7 bases, and 17 bases lay between the germline ends. The CDR3 loop reads CASMSRVLGEQYF. Written as DNA, the CDR3 is TGTGCCAGTATGAGCAGGGTCTTGGGGGAGCAGTACTTC.

The genes are TRBV6-2 or TRBV6-3 and TRBJ1-2; D is unclear. The V end was cut by 2 bases, the J end by 7 bases, with 8 bases between. Germline loops: CDR1 MNHEY, CDR2 SVGEGT. This CDR3 is 12 amino acids long. The CDR3 nucleotides are TGTGCCAGCAGTTACGAGGGTTTTGGCTACACCTTC. Protein sequence: CASSYEGFGYTF.

The genes are TRBV4-2 and TRBJ1-3, with 7 bases aligning to TRBD1. V gave up 0 bases and J gave up 0 bases; unmatched junction bases: 2. The CDR3 contains 16 residues. The V gene's germline CDR1 is LGHNA and CDR2 YNFKEQ. The CDR3, as DNA: TGTGCCAGCAGCCAAGATTGGGACAGCTCTGGAAACACCATATATTTT. It translates to CASSQDWDSSGNTIYF.

This sequence joins TRBV6-1 and TRBJ2-6; 9 nucleotides align to TRBD2. CDR1 and CDR2 (germline): MNHNS, SASEGT. This CDR3 is built from 18 residues. The ends lost 4 bases at V and 4 bases at J; junction bases unmatched: 11. The CDR3 DNA follows: TGTGCCAGCAGTGTAACTAGCGGGTCCGGGGGAGGGGCCAACGTCCTGACTTTC. Translating gives CASSVTSGSGGGANVLTF.

This chain links TRBV18 with TRBJ2-7; D is possibly TRBD1 (6 bases). Germline CDR1 and CDR2: KGHSH and LQKENI. Trimming took off 2 bases at V and 3 bases at J, with 11 bases between the two ends. This CDR3 is 14 amino acids long. The CDR3 loop reads CASSPGQRNYEQYF. For the CDR3, the DNA is TGTGCCAGCTCACCAGGACAGCGCAACTACGAGCAGTACTTC.

The chain uses TRBV7-6 and TRBJ2-2, with 15 bases matching TRBD2. J was trimmed by 8 bases and V by 2 bases; bases with no gene match: 6. CDR3 length: 17 amino acids. Germline values: CDR1 SGHVS, CDR2 FNYEAQ. DNA for the CDR3: TGTGCCAGCAGCTTAACCGGACTAGCGGGGGGGGCGGGGGAGCTGTTTTTT. Translated: CASSLTGLAGGAGELFF.

V gene TRBV7-3 combines with J gene TRBJ1-2, with 7 nucleotides matching TRBD1. Germline V gene lookup returns CDR1 SGHTA and CDR2 FQGTGA. The junction had 2 bases not matched to a gene; V was cut back by 2 bases and J by 2 bases. This CDR3 comprises 14 residues. The CDR3 spells CASSLAGQNYGYTF. CDR3 nucleotide sequence: TGTGCCAGCAGCTTAGCGGGACAGAACTATGGCTACACCTTC.

The chain uses TRBV7-9 and TRBJ1-4, with D tentatively TRBD1 (6 bases). The CDR3 spans 13 residues. Trimming pared 1 base from V and 10 bases from J, leaving 10 bases between. Looked up from germline, CDR1 is SEHNR and CDR2 is FQNEAQ (reference sequence). CDR3 coding DNA: TGTGCCAGCAGCTTAGAGGGGGGGCGAAAACTGTTTTTT. Protein sequence: CASSLEGGRKLFF.

The chain combines TRBV9 with TRBJ1-2, with 9 bases that match TRBD1. V lost 3 bases to trimming and J lost 2 bases; unmatched junction nucleotides: 8. In germline, CDR1 is SGDLS, CDR2 YYNGEE. This CDR3 contains 16 residues. CDR3 sequence (DNA): TGTGCCAGCAGCGGGTCTCGGGACAGGGTGAACTATGGCTACACCTTC. Translated, it gives CASSGSRDRVNYGYTF. The full variable domain, completed using reference TRBV9 and TRBJ1-2, is DSGVTQTPKHLITATGQRVTLRCSPRSGDLSVYWYQQSLDQGLQFLIQYYNGEERAKGNILERFSAQQFPDLHSELNLSSLELGDSALYFCASSGSRDRVNYGYTFGSGTRLTVV.